A selection of T cell receptor beta chains follows, all from one sample in a study of blood T cell repertoires in COVID-19. Libraries were prepared by immunoSEQ multiplex PCR; TCRdb keeps only in-frame clonotypes and omits some of them. The top ten clones hold around 3% of a sample with 70,000 to 85,000 clones, roughly nine tenths of them seen once. The sample was peripheral blood. The receptors originated from a woman in her 50s with active or convalescent COVID-19. Both conserved end residues are part of each CDR3. The order of the fields is D gene, V gene, J gene, clone size, CDR3 DNA, CDR3 protein. D genes are given only for firm matches. Size tells how often a clone was seen (once, few, many) or the class of an expanded clone, and some rows leave it out.

d_call: TRBD1
v_call: TRBV6-2/TRBV6-3
j_call: TRBJ2-3
clone_size: NA
cdr3_nt: TGTGCCAGCAGTAGGACAGGGCGGAGAGATACGCAGTATTTT
cdr3_aa: CASSRTGRRDTQYF

d_call: NA
v_call: TRBV9
j_call: TRBJ2-7
clone_size: NA
cdr3_nt: TGTGCCAGCAGCCCGAACCTATTGACACCCTCGAAGCAGTACTTC
cdr3_aa: CASSPNLLTPSKQYF

d_call: TRBD1
v_call: TRBV7-9
j_call: TRBJ1-6
clone_size: NA
cdr3_nt: TGTGCCAGCAGGGGACCGGGACAGGGGAATTCACCCCTCCACTTT
cdr3_aa: CASRGPGQGNSPLHF

d_call: NA
v_call: TRBV19
j_call: TRBJ2-3
clone_size: NA
cdr3_nt: TGTGCCAGTAGTCGGAGGGACACAGATACGCAGTATTTT
cdr3_aa: CASSRRDTDTQYF

d_call: TRBD2
v_call: TRBV10-3
j_call: TRBJ2-7
clone_size: NA
cdr3_nt: TGTGCCACCGGACTAGCCTACGAGCAGTACTTC
cdr3_aa: CATGLAYEQYF

d_call: NA
v_call: TRBV29-1
j_call: TRBJ2-2
clone_size: NA
cdr3_nt: TGCAGCGTTGTCGTTGTTGTGGCTTCCAACACCGGGGAGCTGTTTTTT
cdr3_aa: CSVVVVVASNTGELFF

d_call: NA
v_call: TRBV7-2
j_call: TRBJ1-4
clone_size: NA
cdr3_nt: TGTGCCAGCAGCCCCGCGAACCCGATGGCAACTAATGAAAAACTGTTTTTT
cdr3_aa: CASSPANPMATNEKLFF

d_call: TRBD1
v_call: TRBV29-1
j_call: TRBJ1-1
clone_size: NA
cdr3_nt: TGCAGCGTTTTATTGGGACAGGGGAACACTGAAGCTTTCTTT
cdr3_aa: CSVLLGQGNTEAFF

d_call: TRBD1
v_call: TRBV3-1/TRBV3-2
j_call: TRBJ2-7
clone_size: NA
cdr3_nt: TGTGCCAGCAGCCCCACCGGGTTCGGGACAGCCGATGAGGAGCAGTACTTC
cdr3_aa: CASSPTGFGTADEEQYF

d_call: TRBD1
v_call: TRBV6-4
j_call: TRBJ2-4
clone_size: NA
cdr3_nt: TGTGCCAGCAGTGAGACGCGGGACAGGGGCTACCTAGCCAAAAACATTCAGTACTTC
cdr3_aa: CASSETRDRGYLAKNIQYF

d_call: TRBD1
v_call: TRBV27
j_call: TRBJ1-1
clone_size: once
cdr3_nt: TGTGCCAGCAGTTTAGGGGACAGCTTCACCACTGAAGCTTTCTTT
cdr3_aa: CASSLGDSFTTEAFF